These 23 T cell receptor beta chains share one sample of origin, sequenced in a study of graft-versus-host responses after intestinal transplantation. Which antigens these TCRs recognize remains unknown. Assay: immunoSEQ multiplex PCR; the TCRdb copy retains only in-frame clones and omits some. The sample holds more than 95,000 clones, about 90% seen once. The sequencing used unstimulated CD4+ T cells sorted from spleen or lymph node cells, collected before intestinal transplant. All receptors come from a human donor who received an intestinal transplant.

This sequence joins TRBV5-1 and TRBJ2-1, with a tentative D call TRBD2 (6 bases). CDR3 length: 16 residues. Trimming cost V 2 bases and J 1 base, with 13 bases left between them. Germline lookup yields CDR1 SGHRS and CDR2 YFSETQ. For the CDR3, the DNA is TGCGCCAGCAGCTTCGGAGGGATTAGTTCCTACAATGAGCAGTTCTTC. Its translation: CASSFGGISSYNEQFF.

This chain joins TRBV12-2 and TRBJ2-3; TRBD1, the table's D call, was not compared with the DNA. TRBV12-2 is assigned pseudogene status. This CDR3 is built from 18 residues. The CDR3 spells CASRSLEGGRWVADTQYF. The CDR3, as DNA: TGTGCAAGTCGCTCCCTAGAAGGGGGCAGGTGGGTGGCAGATACGCAGTATTTT.

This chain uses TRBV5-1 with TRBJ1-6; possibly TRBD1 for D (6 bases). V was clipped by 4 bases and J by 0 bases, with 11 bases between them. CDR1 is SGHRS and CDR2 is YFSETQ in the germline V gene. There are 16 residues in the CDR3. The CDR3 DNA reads TGCGCCAGCAGCATCACAGGGAGCTCCTATAATTCACCCCTCCACTTT. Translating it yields CASSITGSSYNSPLHF.

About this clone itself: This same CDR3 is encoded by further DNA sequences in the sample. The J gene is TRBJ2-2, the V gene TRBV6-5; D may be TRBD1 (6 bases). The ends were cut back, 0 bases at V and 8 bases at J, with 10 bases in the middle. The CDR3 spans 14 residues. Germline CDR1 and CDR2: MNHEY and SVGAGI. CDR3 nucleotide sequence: TGTGCCAGCAGTTACTCGAGGGGGAGTGGGGAGCTGTTTTTT. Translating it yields CASSYSRGSGELFF.

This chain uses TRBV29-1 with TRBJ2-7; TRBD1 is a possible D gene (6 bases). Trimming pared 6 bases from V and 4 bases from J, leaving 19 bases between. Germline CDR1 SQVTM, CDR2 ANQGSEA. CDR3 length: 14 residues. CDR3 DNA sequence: TGCAGCGTCCTTGGGTCGGACAGAGGTTACGAGCAGTACTTC. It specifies CSVLGSDRGYEQYF.

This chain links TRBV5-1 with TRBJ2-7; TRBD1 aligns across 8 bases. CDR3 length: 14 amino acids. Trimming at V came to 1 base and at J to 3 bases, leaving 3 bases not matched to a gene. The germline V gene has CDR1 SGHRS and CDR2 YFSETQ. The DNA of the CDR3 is TGCGCCAGCAGCTTGAGGGGACAGGACTACGAGCAGTACTTC. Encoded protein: CASSLRGQDYEQYF.

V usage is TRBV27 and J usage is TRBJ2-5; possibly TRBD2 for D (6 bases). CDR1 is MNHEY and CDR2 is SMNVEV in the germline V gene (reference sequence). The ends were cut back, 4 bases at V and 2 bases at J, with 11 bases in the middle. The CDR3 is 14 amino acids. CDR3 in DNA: TGTGCCAGCAGTTCCCATAGCGGTCAAGAGACCCAGTACTTC. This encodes CASSSHSGQETQYF.

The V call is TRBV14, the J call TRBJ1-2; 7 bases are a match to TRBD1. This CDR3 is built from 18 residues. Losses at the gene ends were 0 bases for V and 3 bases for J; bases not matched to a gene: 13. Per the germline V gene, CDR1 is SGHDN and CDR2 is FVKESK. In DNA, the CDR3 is TGTGCCAGCAGCCAAGAGTCTCCCGGACGACAGGGCCACTATGGCTACACCTTC. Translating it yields CASSQESPGRQGHYGYTF.

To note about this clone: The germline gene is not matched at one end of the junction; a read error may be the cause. The CDR3 DNA sequence: TGTGCCAGCAGTTACTCTCCCCGCCACGAGCAGTACTTC. Amino acid sequence: CASSYSPRHEQYF. This sequence joins TRBV6-4 and TRBJ2-7; D unclear. CDR1 and CDR2 from the germline V gene are MRHNA and SNTAGT. CDR3 size: 13 residues.

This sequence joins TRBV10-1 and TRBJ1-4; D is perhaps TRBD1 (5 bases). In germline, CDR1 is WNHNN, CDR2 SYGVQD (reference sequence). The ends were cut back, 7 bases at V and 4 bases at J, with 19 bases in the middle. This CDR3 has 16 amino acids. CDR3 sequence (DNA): TGCGCCAGCACCTTCCTGGGGGGAGAGAGTAATGAAAAACTGTTTTTT. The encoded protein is CASTFLGGESNEKLFF.

CDR3 DNA sequence: TGTGCCAGCAGCTTGTTGTGGGGCGGGGGGAGCGCTTATGGCTACACCTTC. The encoded protein is CASSLLWGGGSAYGYTF. The chain couples TRBV5-6 to TRBJ1-2, with D perhaps matching TRBD1 (5 bases). V lost 1 base to trimming and J lost 5 bases, with 21 bases between them. The CDR3 is 17 residues long. The germline V gene encodes CDR1 SGHDT and CDR2 YYEEEE.

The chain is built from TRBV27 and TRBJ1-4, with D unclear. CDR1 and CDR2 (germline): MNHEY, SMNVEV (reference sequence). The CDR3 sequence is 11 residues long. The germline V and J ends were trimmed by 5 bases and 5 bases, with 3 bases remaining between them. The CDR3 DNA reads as TGTGCCAGCAGTCTCAATGAAAAACTGTTTTTT. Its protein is CASSLNEKLFF. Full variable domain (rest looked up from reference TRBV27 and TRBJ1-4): EAQVTQNPRYLITVTGKKLTVTCSQNMNHEYMSWYRQDPGLGLRQIYYSMNVEVTDKGDVPEGYKVSRKEKRNFPLILESPSPNQTSLYFCASSLNEKLFFGSGTQLSVL.

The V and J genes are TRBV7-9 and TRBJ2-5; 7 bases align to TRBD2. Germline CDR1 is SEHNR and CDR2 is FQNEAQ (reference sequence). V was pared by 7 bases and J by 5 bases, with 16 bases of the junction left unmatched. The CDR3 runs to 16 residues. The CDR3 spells CASTQGGSLAYETQYF. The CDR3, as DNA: TGTGCCAGCACCCAGGGCGGGTCACTAGCGTACGAGACCCAGTACTTC. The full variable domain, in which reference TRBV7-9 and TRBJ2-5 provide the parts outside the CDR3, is DTGVSQNPRHKITKRGQNVTFRCDPISEHNRLYWYRQTLGQGPEFLTYFQNEAQLEKSRLLSDRFSAERPKGSFSTLEIQRTEQGDSAMYLCASTQGGSLAYETQYFGPGTRLLVL.

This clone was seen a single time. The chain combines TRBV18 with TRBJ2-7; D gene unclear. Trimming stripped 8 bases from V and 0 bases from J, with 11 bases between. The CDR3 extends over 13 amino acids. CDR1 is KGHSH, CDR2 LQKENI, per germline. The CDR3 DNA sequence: TGTGCCAGCGGGTCCTTGAGCTCCTACGAGCAGTACTTC. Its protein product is CASGSLSSYEQYF.

The CDR3: CSVWDRDPKVGYTF. CDR3 in DNA: TGCAGCGTTTGGGACAGGGACCCGAAAGTCGGCTACACCTTC. V gene TRBV29-1 combines with J gene TRBJ1-2, with TRBD1 matching over 9 bases. Germline V lookup: CDR1 SQVTM, CDR2 ANQGSEA. CDR3 size: 14 residues. V lost 5 bases and J lost 8; bases outside the gene matches: 12.

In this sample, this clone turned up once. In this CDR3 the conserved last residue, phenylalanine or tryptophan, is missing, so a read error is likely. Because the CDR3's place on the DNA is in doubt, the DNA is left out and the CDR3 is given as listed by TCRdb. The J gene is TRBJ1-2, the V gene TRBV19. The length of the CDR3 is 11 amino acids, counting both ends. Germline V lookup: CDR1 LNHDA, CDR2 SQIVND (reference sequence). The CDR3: CAIYPGGPSLI.

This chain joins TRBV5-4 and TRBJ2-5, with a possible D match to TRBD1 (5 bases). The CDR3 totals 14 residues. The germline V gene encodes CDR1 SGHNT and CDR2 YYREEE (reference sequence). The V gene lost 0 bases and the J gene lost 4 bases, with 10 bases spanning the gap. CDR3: CASSLGQLPETQYF. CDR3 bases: TGTGCCAGCAGCTTGGGACAGCTCCCAGAGACCCAGTACTTC.

The CDR3, as DNA: TGTGCCAGCAGCGTAGAGGGCAGAGTGGAGACCCAGTACTTC. It is translated as CASSVEGRVETQYF. The gene calls are TRBV9 and TRBJ2-5; D unclear. Trimming removed 0 bases at V and 5 bases at J, with 11 bases between. Germline lookup yields CDR1 SGDLS and CDR2 YYNGEE. The CDR3 length is 14 residues.

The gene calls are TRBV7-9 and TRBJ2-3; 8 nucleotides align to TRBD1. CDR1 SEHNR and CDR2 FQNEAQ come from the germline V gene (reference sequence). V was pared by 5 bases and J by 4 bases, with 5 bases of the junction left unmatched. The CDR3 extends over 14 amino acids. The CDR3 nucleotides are TGTGCCAGCAGCCCCAGGGGGCAGGCAGATACGCAGTATTTT. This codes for CASSPRGQADTQYF.

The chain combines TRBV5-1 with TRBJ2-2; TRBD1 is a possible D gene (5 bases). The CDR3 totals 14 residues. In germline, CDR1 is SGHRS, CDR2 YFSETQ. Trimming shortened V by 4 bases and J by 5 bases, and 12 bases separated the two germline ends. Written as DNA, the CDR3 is TGCGCCAGCAGCCAGGCAGGGTCAACCGGGGAGCTGTTTTTT. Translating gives CASSQAGSTGELFF.

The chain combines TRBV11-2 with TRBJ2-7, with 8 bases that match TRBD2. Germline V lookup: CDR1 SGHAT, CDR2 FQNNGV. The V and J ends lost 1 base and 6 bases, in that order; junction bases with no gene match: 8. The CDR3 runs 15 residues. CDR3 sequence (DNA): TGTGCCAGCAGCTTAGCATTAGCGGGACCTTTCGAGCAGTACTTC. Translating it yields CASSLALAGPFEQYF.

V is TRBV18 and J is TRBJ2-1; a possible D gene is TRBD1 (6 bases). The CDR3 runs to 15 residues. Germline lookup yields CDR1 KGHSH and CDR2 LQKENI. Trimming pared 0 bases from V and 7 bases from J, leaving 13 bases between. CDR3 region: CASSPPTGRTNEQFF. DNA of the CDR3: TGTGCCAGCTCACCACCGACAGGAAGGACGAATGAGCAGTTCTTC.

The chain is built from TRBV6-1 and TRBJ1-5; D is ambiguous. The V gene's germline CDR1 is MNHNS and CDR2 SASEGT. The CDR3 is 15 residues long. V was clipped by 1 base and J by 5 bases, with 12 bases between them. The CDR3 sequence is CASSEGHLGYQPQHF. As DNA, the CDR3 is TGTGCCAGCAGTGAAGGTCACCTAGGTTATCAGCCCCAGCATTTT.